The 20 T cell receptor beta chains below were found in one sample sequenced in a study of blood T cell repertoires in COVID-19. This table comes from immunoSEQ multiplex PCR, and its TCRdb copy is limited to in-frame clones, with some not included. Among under 250,000 clones listed, roughly four fifths were seen once. What was sequenced was peripheral blood. The receptors were gathered from a middle-aged woman with acute or convalescent COVID-19.

V is TRBV7-9 and J is TRBJ2-7; 7 bases agree with TRBD2. The ends lost 5 bases at V and 0 bases at J; junction bases unmatched: 4. Germline V gene sequence: CDR1 SEHNR, CDR2 FQNEAQ (reference sequence). The CDR3 covers 14 residues. The CDR3 spells CASSRTSSSYEQYF. CDR3 nucleotides: TGTGCCAGCAGCCGGACTAGTTCCTCCTACGAGCAGTACTTC.

The sample holds one count of this clone. This sequence joins TRBV19 and TRBJ1-2, with D possibly matching TRBD1 (5 bases). CDR1 and CDR2 (germline): LNHDA, SQIVND (reference sequence). The CDR3 totals 13 residues. The V end was cut by 5 bases, the J end by 4 bases, with 11 bases between. The CDR3 DNA is TGTGCCAGTAGTCCCCAGGGCGGCTATGGCTACACCTTC. This encodes CASSPQGGYGYTF.

This rearrangement joins TRBV30 to TRBJ2-3; a possible D gene is TRBD2 (5 bases). Germline loops: CDR1 GTSNPN, CDR2 SVGIG (reference sequence). The CDR3 covers 14 residues. V lost 4 bases and J lost 4, with 15 bases in between. The CDR3 nucleotides are TGTGCCTGGAAAGTAAGTCACGGGGCAGATACGCAGTATTTT. The encoded protein is CAWKVSHGADTQYF.

This chain connects TRBV19 to TRBJ2-2, with D possibly matching TRBD1 (6 bases). CDR1 and CDR2 from the germline V gene are LNHDA and SQIVND (reference sequence). V was clipped by 3 bases and J by 6 bases, with 17 bases between them. This CDR3 region has 16 residues. CDR3 sequence reads: CASSMDSLFVSGELFF. The CDR3 DNA follows: TGTGCCAGTAGTATGGACAGTCTTTTCGTGTCCGGGGAGCTGTTTTTT.

The V and J genes are TRBV7-3 and TRBJ1-2, with unresolved D. CDR1 and CDR2 from the germline V gene are SGHTA and FQGTGA. The CDR3 is made up of 15 amino acids. V lost 0 bases to trimming and J lost 14 bases, with 22 bases between them. CDR3 residues: CASSLTLADSRAWTF. The CDR3 bases are TGTGCCAGCAGCTTAACCCTGGCGGACTCAAGGGCGTGGACCTTC.

The V and J genes are TRBV7-9 and TRBJ1-4; no reliable D call. V gave up 3 bases and J gave up 7 bases, with 12 bases separating them. The CDR3 is 14 amino acids. The germline V gene encodes CDR1 SEHNR and CDR2 FQNEAQ (reference sequence). The CDR3, as DNA: TGTGCCAGCAGCTTTAGTGAGGCGAGTGAAAAACTGTTTTTT. The encoded protein is CASSFSEASEKLFF.

This chain connects TRBV13 to TRBJ2-3; 7 bases are shared with TRBD1. CDR1 PRHDT and CDR2 FYEKMQ come from the germline V gene (reference sequence). With V trimmed by 3 bases and J by 4 bases, 10 bases remained unmatched. This CDR3 contains 16 residues. For the CDR3, the DNA is TGTGCCAGCAGCTTCTGGGACAGCGGTTTTGCAGATACGCAGTATTTT. Encoded protein: CASSFWDSGFADTQYF.

This clone showed up just a few times. V usage is TRBV27 and J usage is TRBJ1-2, with unresolved D. V lost 0 bases, J lost 4 bases, and 6 bases lay in between. Germline V gene lookup returns CDR1 MNHEY and CDR2 SMNVEV (reference sequence). The CDR3 totals 13 residues. The CDR3 sequence: CASSLSALYGYTF. DNA for the CDR3: TGTGCCAGCAGTTTATCGGCCCTCTATGGCTACACCTTC.

This clone was seen repeatedly, ten times or more. V gene TRBV19 combines with J gene TRBJ1-2; the match to TRBD1 covers 8 bases. From germline, CDR1 is LNHDA and CDR2 SQIVND (reference sequence). V lost 5 bases to trimming and J lost 11 bases; unmatched junction nucleotides: 7. This CDR3 region has 12 residues. The CDR3 sequence is CASSSGQGSYTF. The CDR3, as DNA: TGTGCCAGTAGTTCCGGACAGGGATCGTACACCTTC. The entire variable domain, with the rest obtained from reference TRBV19 and TRBJ1-2, is as follows: DGGITQSPKYLFRKEGQNVTLSCEQNLNHDAMYWYRQDPGQGLRLIYYSQIVNDFQKGDIAEGYSVSREKKESFPLTVTSAQKNPTAFYLCASSSGQGSYTFGSGTRLTVV.

The chain recombines TRBV6-5 with TRBJ2-1; 8 bases are a match to TRBD2. Germline CDR1 and CDR2: MNHEY and SVGAGI. The V segment lost 7 bases and the J segment 9 bases; nucleotides outside the gene matches: 14. The CDR3 totals 15 residues. The CDR3 DNA sequence: TGTGCCAGCAAGCCGGGACTAGAGGGTTATAGTGAGCAGTTCTTC. Protein product: CASKPGLEGYSEQFF.

V is TRBV15 and J is TRBJ2-7; D might be TRBD2 (5 bases). CDR3 length equals 17 residues. V was cut by 3 bases and J by 0 bases, with 18 bases left in between. Per the germline V gene, CDR1 is LNHNV and CDR2 is YYDKDF (reference sequence). In DNA form, the CDR3 reads TGTGCCACCAGCAGTTTAGGGCTAGCAGAAATCTCCTACGAGCAGTACTTC. It encodes CATSSLGLAEISYEQYF.

The rearrangement joins TRBV12-3 or TRBV12-4 to TRBJ2-3; D uncertain. This CDR3 has 10 amino acids. The V gene lost 7 bases and the J gene lost 5 bases, with 4 bases spanning the gap. CDR3 amino acids: CASTGDTQYF. The CDR3 nucleotides read TGTGCCAGCACGGGAGATACGCAGTATTTT.

V gene TRBV7-2 combines with J gene TRBJ2-7, with D perhaps matching TRBD1 (5 bases). Germline CDR1 is SGHTA and CDR2 is FQGNSA. Trimming left V 3 bases short and J 1 base short, with 10 bases between. The CDR3 consists of 14 residues. The CDR3 DNA sequence: TGTGCCAGCAGCTTGCCAGGGTCATCCTACGAGCAGTACTTC. Its protein product is CASSLPGSSYEQYF.

The rearrangement joins TRBV4-2 to TRBJ1-5, with a weak D call TRBD1 (5 bases). CDR1 is LGHNA and CDR2 is YNFKEQ in the germline V gene. This CDR3 has 18 amino acids. V was shortened by 1 base and J by 0 bases, with 16 bases between the two germline ends. The CDR3 DNA is TGTGCCAGCAGCCAAGGCGCAGTCGACAGAAATAGCAATCAGCCCCAGCATTTT. This codes for CASSQGAVDRNSNQPQHF.

The rearrangement joins TRBV3-1 (or the pseudogene TRBV3-2) to TRBJ1-3; possibly TRBD1 for D (5 bases). The V gene's germline CDR1 is LGHDT and CDR2 YNNKEL (reference sequence). The CDR3 length is 15 residues. The V end lost 4 bases, the J end lost 0 bases, and 10 bases lay between the germline ends. The chain's CDR3 is CASSPAGPSGNTIYF. The DNA of the CDR3 is TGTGCCAGCAGCCCCGCAGGGCCCTCTGGAAACACCATATATTTT.

V is TRBV4-2 and J is TRBJ2-3; 12 nucleotides align to TRBD2. The germline V gene encodes CDR1 LGHNA and CDR2 YNFKEQ. The V segment lost 4 bases and the J segment 1 base; nucleotides outside the gene matches: 9. There are 18 residues in the CDR3. The CDR3 coding sequence is TGTGCCAGCAGCCGTCGTCTAGCGGGGGGGCTTGGCACAGATACGCAGTATTTT. This gives the protein CASSRRLAGGLGTDTQYF.

For the CDR3, the DNA is TGTGCAAGTCGCTTAGGTAAAAGGAGCTCCTACGAGCAGTACTTC. Its translation: CASRLGKRSSYEQYF. The chain is built from TRBV12-2 and TRBJ2-7; the table's D call, TRBD2, was not checked against the DNA. TRBV12-2 has pseudogene status. This CDR3 is 15 amino acids long.

The J gene is TRBJ2-1, the V gene TRBV30, with D uncertain. The V end was cut by 1 base, the J end by 6 bases, with 4 bases between. The CDR3 has 11 residues. Germline V lookup: CDR1 GTSNPN, CDR2 SVGIG (reference sequence). The CDR3 coding sequence is TGTGCCTGGAGTGAACTCAATGAGCAGTTCTTC. This encodes CAWSELNEQFF. Together with reference TRBV30 and TRBJ2-1, the CDR3 gives the full variable domain: SQTIHQWPATLVQPVGSPLSLECTVEGTSNPNLYWYRQAAGRGLQLLFYSVGIGQISSEVPQNLSASRPQDRQFILSSKKLLLSDSGFYLCAWSELNEQFFGPGTRLTVL.

The chain is built from TRBV5-6 and TRBJ2-1; perhaps TRBD2 as D (5 bases). Germline CDR1 SGHDT, CDR2 YYEEEE. The CDR3 length is 15 residues. Trimming took off 1 base at V and 1 base at J, with 9 bases between the two ends. The CDR3 DNA sequence: TGTGCCAGCAGCTTGCCGGGAAGGTCCTACAATGAGCAGTTCTTC. Its translation: CASSLPGRSYNEQFF.

This chain uses TRBV6-6 with TRBJ1-5; 7 bases map to TRBD1. The CDR3 totals 13 residues. The germline CDR1 and CDR2 sequences are MNHNY and SVGAGI (reference sequence). V lost 7 bases, J lost 9 bases, and 9 bases stayed unmatched. This chain's CDR3 is CASTTGTARPQHF. DNA of the CDR3: TGTGCCAGCACTACGGGGACAGCCAGGCCCCAGCATTTT.